This T cell receptor beta chain was captured by sequencing in a study of radiation and T cells in renal cell carcinoma. Study-level points and caveats: In blood, top tumor clones expanded by 2 weeks, shrinking by 4.

Clones were read by immunoSEQ multiplex PCR, and TCRdb kept only the in-frame ones, dropping some. Seen here are 95,000 or so clones, 70% to 90% observed once, and the top ten hold roughly 8%. The germline gives CDR1 SGHTA, CDR2 FQGNSA. V dropped 6 bases and J dropped 2; count of bases not matched to a gene: 7. The CDR3 is 15 residues long. With respect to this clone: The antigen is unknown.

Noted time point: baseline pretreatment blood. The treatment: 15 Gy SBRT to primary tumor, nephrectomy 4 weeks later. The clonotype was recovered from a man aged 50 to 60 with renal cell carcinoma. Sequenced material: blood, taken from a patient whose treatment included radiotherapy and nephrectomy. The chain couples TRBV7-2 to TRBJ2-3; the match to TRBD2 covers 8 bases. The CDR3: CASSTSGYYTDTQYF. Written as DNA, the CDR3 is TGTGCCAGCAGTACTAGCGGTTATTACACAGATACGCAGTATTTT.